The rows below give T cell receptor beta chains drawn from one sample of a study of cytomegalovirus exposure and HLA in healthy donors. TCRdb's copy holds only in-frame clones and misses some; the assay was immunoSEQ multiplex PCR. Of about 90,000 clones listed, roughly three quarters are singletons. Specimen: PBMCs. All receptors derive from a man aged 30-40 years in good health and CMV-seronegative. CDR3s include the opening cysteine and the closing phenylalanine or tryptophan. A D gene is named only where the DNA matches it firmly. The size field is filled for only some rows; it gives once, few, many or a size class.

j_call | clone_size | v_call | d_call | cdr3_aa | cdr3_nt
TRBJ1-6 | . | TRBV7-9 | . | CASSLTGSDSPLHF | TGTGCCAGCAGCTTGACAGGTAGTGATTCACCCCTCCACTTT
TRBJ2-6 | . | TRBV6-1 | . | CASNLQGAGANVLTF | TGTGCCAGCAATCTACAGGGTGCCGGGGCCAACGTCCTGACTTTC
TRBJ1-4 | . | TRBV4-2 | . | CASSQAQGSLLNEKLFF | TGTGCCAGCAGCCAAGCTCAAGGGAGTTTACTTAATGAAAAACTGTTTTTT
TRBJ1-3 | . | TRBV5-1 | . | CASSLAVGAYGNTIYF | TGCGCCAGCAGCTTGGCCGTGGGGGCGTACGGAAACACCATATATTTT
TRBJ1-1 | . | TRBV28 | . | CASSRKEDTEAFF | TGTGCCAGCAGTCGTAAGGAGGACACTGAAGCTTTCTTT
TRBJ1-1 | . | TRBV19 | TRBD1 | CASRQGEKAFF | TGTGCCAGTCGACAGGGGGAAAAAGCTTTCTTT
TRBJ1-4 | . | TRBV7-2 | . | CASRGPGATNEKLFF | TGTGCCAGCAGGGGTCCAGGTGCAACTAATGAAAAACTGTTTTTT
TRBJ2-7 | . | TRBV6-1 | . | CASSVTGTQAYEQYF | TGTGCCAGCAGCGTAACGGGGACTCAGGCCTACGAGCAGTACTTC
TRBJ1-1 | . | TRBV2 | TRBD1 | CASSQGQGRSEAFF | TGTGCCAGCAGTCAGGGACAGGGAAGGTCAGAAGCTTTCTTT
TRBJ1-6 | . | TRBV7-2 | . | CASSFEVTSSYNSPLHF | TGTGCCAGCAGCTTCGAAGTTACGAGCTCCTATAATTCACCCCTCCACTTT
TRBJ1-2 | . | TRBV11-3 | TRBD1 | CASTPGTDYGYTF | TGTGCCAGCACCCCCGGGACAGACTATGGCTACACCTTC
TRBJ1-2 | . | TRBV28 | TRBD1 | CASSETGGLYGYTF | TGTGCCAGCAGTGAGACAGGGGGCCTCTATGGCTACACCTTC
TRBJ2-1 | few | TRBV7-9 | . | CASSLGLISYNEQFF | TGTGCCAGCAGCTTAGGACTGATCTCCTACAATGAGCAGTTCTTC
TRBJ1-2 | . | TRBV15 | . | CATSRGGWGANYGYTF | TGTGCCACCAGCAGAGGGGGGTGGGGGGCTAACTATGGCTACACCTTC